This entry is about one TCR beta chain. Its antigen is unknown. The sample holds no much larger clone one base away, and base qualities are not on file. These data are taken from a study of shared clonotypes between healthy human individuals (dated by TCRdb to the early 2020s). Background on the whole study: The cohort comprised a couple of women and a few men aged 18 to 49 years. Per donor, three plates each were used for CD4 naive and CD4 memory, two for CD8 naive, and one for CD8 memory. To estimate repertoire size and how much clonotype sharing occurs between individuals, the study deeply sequenced the blood TCR repertoires of five healthy adults. To increase sequencing depth and limit assay-specific biases, different laboratories used diverse techniques to prepare libraries and sequence TCR repertoires. Leukapheresis yielded between about 0.9 and 9 billion PBMCs per donor.

The study at large found these results: Based on pairwise subsampling, the degree of clonotype sharing among donors was expected to be affected by sequencing depth. Naive subsets generally had larger estimated clonotype richness than memory subsets. Compared with non-shared clonotypes, clonotypes shared by all four sorted-subset donors had higher generation probabilities. When a handful of donors were compared, the shared fraction of clonotypes was approximately 5% for naive CD4, about 4% for naive CD8, 2% to 2.5% for memory CD4, and 0.35% to 0.4% for memory CD8. The small number of donors limited the genetic and exposure-history diversity represented. Even with the large sequencing depth, rarefaction of the sorted-subset datasets indicated that sequencing was incomplete. Only blood was sampled, and tissue TCR repertoires likely differ from those in blood.

Healthy HIV-negative adults with no recently reported acute infections or vaccinations were included as donors. Every donor was a Caucasian adult residing in Nashville, Tennessee, USA. CD4+ T cells were enriched by magnetic negative selection; naive cells were then positively selected on CD45RA, and the negative fraction formed the memory subset. Blood was obtained by leukapheresis, after which PBMCs were separated by Ficoll-Histopaque density gradient centrifugation and cryopreserved in liquid nitrogen vapor phase. Analytical flow cytometry was used to check the purity and quantity of every magnetically sorted T cell population. From each sorted fraction, genomic DNA was isolated and quantified by UV absorbance on a Nanodrop 2000c. Based on the germline V gene, the CDR1 and CDR2 sequences are SGHTA and FQGTGA. The CDR3 runs 15 residues from the cysteine to the phenylalanine. This entry keeps only the CDR3 DNA: 45 bases, framed from base 1. Relative to germline, V is 0 bases shorter and J is 4 bases shorter, with 12 bases between their ends.

Using the deep immunoSEQ assay, multiplex PCR amplified TCR CDR3 regions from genomic DNA. Extracted genomic DNA from each cell subset was distributed evenly across all wells of several immunoSEQ 96-well plates, and each plate was treated as a replicate. For sorted subsets, each replicate PCR was loaded with 200 to 250 ng genomic DNA, equivalent to 30,000 or so T cell genomes. Purified libraries were measured with a Qubit 3.0 fluorometer, size-checked on a Bioanalyzer 2100, and measured again with the KAPA Library Quantification kit. A separate single-read 150-cycle Illumina NextSeq 550 flow cell was used to sequence each immunoSEQ 96-well plate. From the authors' description of their analysis: Because the immunoSEQ output included only junctional sequences and no quality scores, the filtering could not be the same as the filtering used for full-length reads. To assign V/J genes and CDR3, sequences were annotated against IMGT germline references using PyIR, a Python wrapper for IgBLAST v1.9. Any read was removed if the V/J assignment was weak (E-value above 1e-6), the CDR3 was missing, or the read contained stop codons, out-of-frame junctions, or ambiguous translated residues. V3J clonotypes were defined by identical inferred V gene, J gene, and CDR3 amino acid sequence. Percentage overlap between repertoires was calculated by dividing the number of shared unique clonotypes by the size of the smaller repertoire. RTK rarefaction, the Chao1 estimator, and Recon v2.1 estimates of unobserved clonotypes were used to assess repertoire richness. Generation probabilities were computed with OLGA for all TCRbeta clonotypes obtained by the gDNA method from several donors. TCRdb took this table from immuneACCESS and kept in-frame rearrangements with V and J called. Such tables lack part of the clones; where checked against another copy, unresolved V genes explain under half of the gap, and the rest is unexplained. Clone size and V and J calls were adopted from that table, with D and trimming inferred from the DNA. The sample data list some 2,500,000 clones, and over 85% of these were observed just once. Clones ranked in the top ten supply around 0.37% of the sample.

The source of this sequence is a man in his late teens or twenties in good health. Some clones in this sample may be carry-over from other donors' samples. Sequencing input: naive CD4+ T cells from PBMCs. What the cell subset or site label conveys for this sample: CD45RA+ positively selected. The chain is assembled from TRBV7-3 and TRBJ1-1; the D gene is not confidently resolved. The CDR3 region reads CASSLTRVATTEAFF. The DNA sequence is given as TGTGCCAGCAGCTTAACTCGTGTGGCAACCACTGAAGCTTTCTTT.